In this sample, the clone carrying this T cell receptor (beta chain) turned up many times. Its antigen remains unidentified. Amplified TCR beta CDR3 regions came from RNA transcripts. An initial round of RT-PCR targeting the TCR CDR3 relied on the HTBI primer set. TCRdb re-analysed the multiplex PCR reads in MiXCR, keeping a single row per CDR3 protein. The repertoire holds under 350,000 distinct CDR3 sequences, with 15% to 20% as singletons. This specimen comes from a study of T cells in Graves' hyperthyroidism and ophthalmopathy. Whole-study findings and limits: Ophthalmopathy onset followed model prediction by a median about 6.5 months. Classification by a 13 V-J model distinguished ophthalmopathy from stable hyperthyroidism.

Trimming at V came to 4 bases and at J to 9 bases, leaving 8 bases not matched to a gene. The CDR3 runs 15 residues. From germline, CDR1 is SGHRS and CDR2 YFSETQ. Patients aged 18 to 65 had newly diagnosed hyperthyroidism lasting under 2 months. Reasons for excluding patients were uncontrolled infection, other autoimmune disease, pregnancy or lactation. Sequenced input: blood. This sequence was found in a woman aged 45-60 years with Graves' hyperthyroidism. The rearrangement uses TRBV5-1 and TRBJ2-1, with TRBD2 identical over 12 bases. CDR3 in amino acids: CASSETSGGGVEQFF. The CDR3, as DNA: TGCGCCAGCAGCGAGACTAGCGGGGGAGGCGTTGAGCAGTTCTTC.